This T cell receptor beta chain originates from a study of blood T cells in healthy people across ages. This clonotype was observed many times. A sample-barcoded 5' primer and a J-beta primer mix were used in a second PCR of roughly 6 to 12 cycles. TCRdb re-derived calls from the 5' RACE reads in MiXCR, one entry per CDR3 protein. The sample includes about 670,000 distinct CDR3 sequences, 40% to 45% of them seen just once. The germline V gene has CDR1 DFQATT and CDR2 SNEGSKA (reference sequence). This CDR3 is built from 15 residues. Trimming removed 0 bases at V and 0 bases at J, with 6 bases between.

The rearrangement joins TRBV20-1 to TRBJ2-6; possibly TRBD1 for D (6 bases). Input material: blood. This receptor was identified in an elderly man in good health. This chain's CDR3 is CSAREGASGANVLTF. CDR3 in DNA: TGCAGTGCTAGAGAGGGGGCCTCTGGGGCCAACGTCCTGACTTTC.